This is a list of T cell receptor beta chains from one sample in a study of T cell responses to AZD1222 COVID-19 vaccine. Generated by immunoSEQ multiplex PCR, the TCRdb table keeps only in-frame clones and is missing some. Here the sample spans more than 85,000 clones, approximately 81% being singletons. The material was peripheral blood, obtained on day 0 of AZD1222 vaccination. The receptor source for this set is an adult in good health. Both conserved end residues are part of each CDR3. The D gene is left open where the match is weak. Not all rows give a size; the values are once, few, many and, for expanded clones, a class.

cdr3_aa cdr3_nt v_call d_call j_call clone_size
CASRPDRFNYGYTF TGTGCCAGTAGACCCGACAGGTTTAACTATGGCTACACCTTC TRBV19 . TRBJ1-2 .
CASSSDRDTEAFF TGTGCCAGCAGCTCCGACAGGGACACTGAAGCTTTCTTT TRBV11-2 TRBD1 TRBJ1-1 .
CASSVRDSPYEQYF TGTGCCAGCAGCGTCAGGGATTCCCCTTACGAGCAGTACTTC TRBV9 . TRBJ2-7 few
CASSQTGQGLNYGYTF TGTGCCAGCAGCCAGACGGGACAGGGGTTAAACTATGGCTACACCTTC TRBV14 TRBD1 TRBJ1-2 .
CASSARLNEAFF TGTGCCAGCAGCGCGCGACTGAATGAAGCTTTCTTT TRBV5-5 . TRBJ1-1 .
CASIDPRSPSSSGNTIYF TGTGCCAGTATCGACCCCAGGTCCCCTTCGAGCTCTGGAAACACCATATATTTT TRBV19 . TRBJ1-3 .
CASRNRGLGGYTF TGTGCCAGCAGGAACAGGGGATTGGGCGGCTACACCTTC TRBV27 TRBD1 TRBJ1-2 .
CASSLAGAEQYF TGTGCCAGCAGCTTAGCGGGAGCCGAGCAGTACTTC TRBV7-9 . TRBJ2-7 .
CASFKTGGTQETQYF TGTGCCAGCTTCAAAACCGGCGGGACCCAAGAGACCCAGTACTTC TRBV6-5 . TRBJ2-5 .
CASSSGQGGYTDTQYF TGTGCCAGCAGCTCGGGACAGGGAGGGTATACAGATACGCAGTATTTT TRBV7-9 TRBD1 TRBJ2-3 .
CASRDAQETQYF TGTGCCAGCAGAGACGCCCAAGAGACCCAGTACTTC TRBV12-3/TRBV12-4 . TRBJ2-5 .
CASSRDAHRVLFF TGTGCCAGCAGCCGGGACGCTCACAGGGTGCTGTTTTTT TRBV14 . TRBJ2-2 .
CASSQSSVGDTQYF TGTGCCAGCAGCCAGTCGTCAGTGGGAGATACGCAGTATTTT TRBV4-2 . TRBJ2-3 .
CASSPTNRVNNQPQHF TGTGCCAGCAGTCCGACGAACCGGGTCAACAATCAGCCCCAGCATTTT TRBV6-2/TRBV6-3 . TRBJ1-5 .
CATSDTNTGELFF TGTGCCACCAGTGATACCAATACCGGGGAGCTGTTTTTT TRBV24-1 . TRBJ2-2 .
CASSQAPPQVVGTDTQYF TGCGCCAGCAGCCAAGCCCCCCCACAGGTCGTCGGCACAGATACGCAGTATTTT TRBV4-3 . TRBJ2-3 .
CASSHPTGSNYGYTF TGTGCCAGCAGCCACCCGACAGGGTCGAACTATGGCTACACCTTC TRBV14 TRBD1 TRBJ1-2 .
CATSDFRDSQPQHF TGTGCCACCAGTGATTTTCGCGATAGTCAGCCCCAGCATTTT TRBV24-1 . TRBJ1-5 .
CASGFFGQITYEQYF . TRBV12-5 . TRBJ2-7 .
CASSFGTGSYQPQHF TGTGCCAGCAGCTTCGGGACAGGGTCTTATCAGCCCCAGCATTTT TRBV5-6 TRBD1 TRBJ1-5 .
CAISEGGTGVPGTEAFF TGTGCCATCAGTGAAGGGGGGACAGGCGTTCCGGGGACTGAAGCTTTCTTT TRBV10-3 TRBD1 TRBJ1-1 .
CATSRDGAVVGSYNEQFF TGTGCCACCAGCAGAGATGGGGCCGTCGTTGGGTCCTACAATGAGCAGTTCTTC TRBV15 . TRBJ2-1 .
CASGTDQETQYF TGTGCTAGTGGTACTGACCAAGAGACCCAGTACTTC TRBV12-5 . TRBJ2-5 .
CSAHTGGGTEAFF TGCAGCGCCCATACAGGGGGAGGTACTGAAGCTTTCTTT TRBV29-1 TRBD1 TRBJ1-1 few
CATGGGRNEQFF TGTGCCACCGGGGGGGGTCGGAATGAGCAGTTCTTC TRBV24-1 TRBD2 TRBJ2-1 once
CASSLESKLIGNTIYF TGTGCCAGCAGCTTAGAGTCCAAGCTTATTGGAAACACCATATATTTT TRBV7-9 . TRBJ1-3 .
CASSSVAGYEQYF TGCGCCAGCAGCTCCGTAGCGGGCTACGAGCAGTACTTC TRBV5-1 TRBD2 TRBJ2-7 once
CASSLQVNSPLHF TGTGCCAGCAGTTTACAGGTTAATTCACCCCTCCACTTT TRBV6-5 . TRBJ1-6 .
CASSLGLAGGETQYF TGCGCCAGCAGCTTGGGGCTAGCGGGGGGAGAGACCCAGTACTTC TRBV5-1 TRBD2 TRBJ2-5 .
CASSDRGRVDGYTF TGTGCCAGCAGTGATCGGGGGCGGGTAGATGGCTACACCTTC TRBV2 . TRBJ1-2 .
CASRRVIQGNQPQHF TGTGCCAGTAGGAGGGTTATACAGGGGAATCAGCCCCAGCATTTT TRBV19 TRBD1 TRBJ1-5 .
CASKGLGYTEAFF TGTGCCAGTAAGGGTTTAGGGTACACTGAAGCTTTCTTT TRBV19 . TRBJ1-1 .
CASRRRGLQNEQYF TGTGCCAGCAGACGCAGGGGGCTGCAGAACGAGCAGTACTTC TRBV5-6 TRBD1 TRBJ2-7 .
CASSQEPRFEQFF TGCGCCAGCAGCCAAGAACCTAGATTTGAGCAGTTCTTC TRBV4-3 . TRBJ2-1 .
CASSLTRTGYNEKLFF TGCGCCAGCAGCTTGACCAGGACAGGGTATAATGAAAAACTGTTTTTT TRBV5-1 TRBD1 TRBJ1-4 .
CASSQYQETQYF TGTGCCAGCAGTCAGTACCAAGAGACCCAGTACTTC TRBV7-9 . TRBJ2-5 .
CASSQVGNGNSPLHF TGTGCCAGCAGCCAAGTCGGGAATGGCAATTCACCCCTCCACTTT TRBV3-1/TRBV3-2 . TRBJ1-6 .
CATSSTRLSNSPLHF TGTGCCACCAGCAGTACCAGGCTCTCGAATTCACCCCTCCACTTT TRBV15 . TRBJ1-6 .
CASSQDWQGGNDEKLFF TGTGCCAGCAGCCAAGATTGGCAGGGAGGTAATGATGAAAAACTGTTTTTT TRBV4-2 . TRBJ1-4 once
CASSLRTMDGYTF TGTGCCAGCAGCTTGCGGACAATGGATGGCTACACCTTC TRBV5-6 . TRBJ1-2 .
CASSSGRVWDEKLFF TGTGCCAGCAGTTCCGGCAGGGTGTGGGATGAAAAACTGTTTTTT TRBV6-6 . TRBJ1-4 .
CASSQDDQFNEQFF TGCGCCAGCAGCCAAGACGACCAGTTCAATGAGCAGTTCTTC TRBV4-3 . TRBJ2-1 .
CASSVDLNTGELFF TGTGCCAGCAGCGTGGACCTGAACACCGGGGAGCTGTTTTTT TRBV9 . TRBJ2-2 .
CASSKNLGLAGSSGANVLTF TGTGCCAGTAGTAAAAATTTAGGACTAGCGGGAAGCTCTGGGGCCAACGTCCTGACTTTC TRBV19 TRBD2 TRBJ2-6 .
CASSVASGLTTGNTIYF TGTGCCAGCAGCGTAGCTTCGGGACTAACGACGGGAAACACCATATATTTT TRBV9 . TRBJ1-3 .
CASSFRGNGYTF TGTGCCAGCAGCTTTCGGGGGAACGGCTACACCTTC TRBV5-4 . TRBJ1-2 .
CASSEMDRENYGYTF TGTGCCAGCAGTGAAATGGACAGGGAGAACTATGGCTACACCTTC TRBV6-1 TRBD1 TRBJ1-2 .
CASSHPTGGAEGYTF TGCGCCAGCAGTCACCCGACAGGGGGCGCGGAAGGCTACACCTTC TRBV23-1 TRBD1 TRBJ1-2 .
CASSLAAGLRYGYTF TGTGCCAGCAGCTTAGCCGCCGGGCTCCGCTATGGCTACACCTTC TRBV11-3 . TRBJ1-2 .
CASSQRYLAGLTVQETQYF TGTGCCAGCAGCCAAAGGTACCTAGCGGGGTTAACCGTCCAAGAGACCCAGTACTTC TRBV3-1/TRBV3-2 TRBD2 TRBJ2-5 .
CASSLGGGSEQYF TGTGCCAGCAGCTTAGGGGGGGGTTCCGAGCAGTACTTC TRBV7-8 TRBD2 TRBJ2-7 .
CAISESVGGTYEQYF TGTGCCATCAGTGAGTCTGTGGGGGGCACCTACGAGCAGTACTTC TRBV10-3 . TRBJ2-7 .
CASSLGLAGVRTDTQYF TGCGCCAGCAGCTTGGGACTAGCGGGAGTACGTACAGATACGCAGTATTTT TRBV5-1 TRBD2 TRBJ2-3 .
CATRASGGTYEQYF TGTGCCACCCGGGCCTCAGGGGGAACTTACGAGCAGTACTTC TRBV10-3 TRBD1 TRBJ2-7 once
CASSYRGQSYEQYF TGTGCCAGCAGTTACCGTGGACAGAGTTACGAGCAGTACTTC TRBV6-5 . TRBJ2-7 .
CASRPDYGSGTDTQYF TGTGCCAGCCGTCCTGATTACGGGAGTGGCACAGATACGCAGTATTTT TRBV7-9 . TRBJ2-3 .
CASRGSGNTIYF TGTGCCAGCCGTGGATCTGGAAACACCATATATTTT TRBV9 . TRBJ1-3 .
CASSHGTGMNYGYTF TGTGCCAGCAGCCATGGGACAGGGATGAACTATGGCTACACCTTC TRBV7-3 TRBD1 TRBJ1-2 .
CASSESGGDTKTQYF TGCGCCAGCAGTGAGTCGGGTGGAGACACCAAGACCCAGTACTTC TRBV10-2 . TRBJ2-5 .
CASSLPSGQGSNQPQHF TGTGCCAGCAGTTTACCCTCCGGACAGGGGAGCAATCAGCCCCAGCATTTT TRBV28 TRBD1 TRBJ1-5 .